This TCR beta chain is drawn from a study of CXCR3-negative and CXCR3-positive naive CD8 T cells. Study results and limitations: Partially decreased CXCR3 expression was recorded after cryopreservation, and fresh PBMCs were used in most assays. A higher hydrophobicity marked the TRB CDR3s of CXCR3-positive naive cells versus CXCR3-negative naive cells. Both of the naive subsets showed about the same high diversity, but memory CD8+ cells had much less. Memory, not naive, CXCR3-negative and CXCR3-positive cells differed in TRBV-TRBJ usage.

Concerning this clonotype itself: What it binds is not known.

The CDR3 contains 14 residues. The germline gives CDR1 MDHEN, CDR2 SYDVKM. Cells that were CD45RO-CCR7+CD27+CD95- constituted naive CD8+ T cells. TRB cDNA libraries were made by UMI-labeled 5' RACE. TCRdb reprocessed the 5' RACE reads, with one entry per CDR3 protein and no DNA. This repertoire includes some 140,000 distinct CDR3 sequences. The gene calls are TRBV28 and TRBJ2-4. Source material: naive CXCR3+ CD8+ T cells from blood. Subset specified: CD45RO-CCR7+CD27+CD95- naive CD8+ T cells expressing CXCR3 (TNR3+). This TCR was sampled from a human donor in good health. Some clones in this sample may be carry-over from other donors' samples. CDR3 region: CASSFAVAKNIQYF.